This T cell receptor beta chain was recorded in a study of memory CD4+ T cells and cytomegalovirus serostatus (dated by TCRdb to the late 2010s). As for the study more broadly: The cohort comprised roughly 35 healthy Belgian adults, 9 CMV seropositive and around 25 CMV seronegative. To replicate a published TCR-based CMV serostatus classifier, the study sequenced CD4+ memory TCRbeta repertoires from a Belgian cohort whose cytomegalovirus serostatus was known. Paper-wide results and their limitations: On the Belgian cohort, the classifier built on the original framework reached a median bootstrapped AUC of about 0.96, with a 95% CI of 0.76-1.00. Of over 150 previously reported CMV-associated TCRbeta sequences, around 70 appeared in the CD4+ memory repertoires, each in one to five individuals. For predicting CMV serostatus, the median bootstrapped AUC was roughly 0.95 using the original framework and about 0.9 using a US-trained random forest. Only CD4+CD45RO+ memory cells were sequenced, in contrast to the original study, which included naive and memory CD4+ and CD8+ populations. The results were interpreted as suggesting that the CMV-associated TCR signature is largely present in the CD4+ memory repertoire.

Genomic DNA was extracted from sorted cells with the Quick-DNA Microprep Kit. Amplification of TCRbeta DNA was done with the immunoSEQ hsTCRbeta kit, following the protocol from the manufacturer. TCRbeta libraries were sequenced on an Illumina MiSeq instrument. The published analysis was carried out like this. After out-of-frame sequences were removed, some 2 million distinct TCRbeta sequences remained, averaging about 61,000 per individual. Two values were used to score each individual: the count of roughly 150 previously reported CMV-associated TCRbeta sequences and the total count of productive distinct TCRbeta sequences. A beta-binomial model was reimplemented in Python, and scikit-learn random forests with default parameters were trained on US cohort data. Classifier performance on the Belgian cohort was summarized as median AUC with percentile confidence intervals over 10,000 bootstrap iterations. TCRdb stores this immuneACCESS table with in-frame sequences only. Part of the clones is absent; in the studies checked, under half of the shortfall reflects unresolved V genes, and no reason is known for the rest. The DNA gave D and trimming, while V, J and clone size come from that table. The sample includes some 46,000 clones, with about 79% observed a single time. Around 1.1% of the sample is in the top ten clones.

In regard to this clone: No antigen is known for it. Nothing much larger sits one base from this clone, and base qualities are not available.

Counted from cysteine to phenylalanine, this CDR3 has 12 amino acids. Solely the CDR3 DNA is kept, with 36 bases framed from the first base. V drops 3 bases and J drops 5 bases, leaving 8 bases in between. The germline V gene provides CDR1 KGHSH and CDR2 LQKENI. A FACSAria II was used to sort memory CD4+ T cells, defined as single viable CD3+CD4+CD8-CD45RO+ cells. CMV serostatus was determined with a Roche Elecsys assay detecting serum IgG against CMV pp150, pp28, p38 and p52. Following thawing, total CD4+ T cells were enriched through positive selection using CD4 magnetic microbeads. The samples came from a separate study whose specific focus was interrogating the CD4+ T cell memory repertoire. Peripheral blood mononuclear cells were isolated and cryopreserved according to standard operating procedures, and serum was kept at -80 degrees C. The staining used CD3-PerCP (BW264/56), CD4-APC (RPA-T4), CD45RO-PE (UCHT1) and CD8-Pacific Orange (3B5) antibodies, and Sytox blue was used to exclude non-viable cells.

The source of this sequence is an adult in good health and CMV-seronegative. The chain couples TRBV18 to TRBJ2-7, with no reliable assignment of the D segment. The sequencing input was memory CD4+ T cells from blood. The DNA reads TGTGCCAGCTCACCGATTCGGGACGAGCAGTACTTC. The encoded protein is CASSPIRDEQYF.